Below are 23 T cell receptor beta chains sequenced from a single sample in a study of OX40 agonist ivuxolimab in advanced cancers. TCRdb's copy holds only in-frame clones and misses some; the assay was immunoSEQ multiplex PCR. The sample has tens of thousands of clones, roughly 87% seen once. The specimen was CD4+ or CD8+ T cells sorted from blood, collected in a trial of the OX40 agonist ivuxolimab. Source of these receptors: an adult with an advanced solid tumor such as melanoma, head and neck, liver or kidney cancer.

J is TRBJ2-1 and V is TRBV2, with D unclear. The CDR3 loop spans 13 amino acids. CDR1 and CDR2 (germline): SNHLY, FYNNEI. Trimming removed 4 bases at V and 10 bases at J, with 14 bases between. The CDR3 spells CASSAGPPSEQFF. Here the CDR3 DNA reads TGTGCCAGCAGTGCCGGGCCGCCGTCGGAGCAGTTCTTC.

The chain has TRBV5-6 and TRBJ1-2; 7 bases fit TRBD1. V lost 3 bases and J lost 12; bases outside the gene matches: 17. This CDR3 is 15 amino acids long. CDR1 and CDR2 (germline): SGHDT, YYEEEE. CDR3 sequence reads: CASSSRDRVGRENTF. CDR3 coding DNA: TGTGCCAGCAGCTCCCGAGACAGGGTAGGCCGAGAAAACACCTTC. Full variable domain (remainder filled in from reference TRBV5-6 and TRBJ1-2): DAGVTQSPTHLIKTRGQQVTLRCSPKSGHDTVSWYQQALGQGPQFIFQYYEEEERQRGNFPDRFSGHQFPNYSSELNVNALLLGDSALYLCASSSRDRVGRENTFGSGTRLTVV.

CDR3 region: CASSRGGTSTDTQYF. CDR3 in DNA: TGTGCCAGCTCACGGGGCGGTACTAGCACAGATACGCAGTATTTT. This chain connects TRBV18 to TRBJ2-3, with a weak D call TRBD1 (5 bases). The germline gives CDR1 KGHSH, CDR2 LQKENI. CDR3 size: 15 residues. V lost 4 bases and J 0 bases, leaving 11 bases between the germline ends.

J is TRBJ1-3 and V is TRBV19, with unresolved D. V lost 4 bases and J lost 0, with 10 bases in between. CDR3 length equals 15 residues. Germline V lookup: CDR1 LNHDA, CDR2 SQIVND (reference sequence). In DNA form, the CDR3 reads TGTGCCAGTAGTACAAGCCGACGCTCTGGAAACACCATATATTTT. Translated: CASSTSRRSGNTIYF.

The V call is TRBV28, the J call TRBJ2-7; the D is unclear. Deletions cut 4 bases from V and 3 bases from J, with 10 bases between. The CDR3 covers 13 residues. Germline assignment: CDR1 MDHEN and CDR2 SYDVKM. The CDR3 spells CASSSPGNYEQYF. The CDR3 coding sequence is TGTGCCAGCAGTTCACCAGGCAACTACGAGCAGTACTTC.

The rearrangement links TRBV9 to TRBJ1-4; the match to TRBD1 covers 7 bases. With 0 bases clipped from V and 5 bases from J, the junction kept 7 bases outside the gene matches. CDR3 length: 16 residues. Germline V gives CDR1 SGDLS, CDR2 YYNGEE. This chain's CDR3 is CASSVDPRGVNEKLFF. The DNA of the CDR3 is TGTGCCAGCAGCGTAGATCCCAGGGGGGTCAATGAAAAACTGTTTTTT. The whole variable domain, remainder taken from reference TRBV9 and TRBJ1-4, is DSGVTQTPKHLITATGQRVTLRCSPRSGDLSVYWYQQSLDQGLQFLIQYYNGEERAKGNILERFSAQQFPDLHSELNLSSLELGDSALYFCASSVDPRGVNEKLFFGSGTQLSVL.

In this sample, this clone turned up once. The chain recombines TRBV6-1 with TRBJ2-3; 11 nucleotides match TRBD2. This CDR3 contains 15 residues. Per the germline V gene, CDR1 is MNHNS and CDR2 is SASEGT. With 8 bases clipped from V and 0 bases from J, the junction kept 4 bases outside the gene matches. The CDR3 sequence is CASGGLAASTDTQYF. DNA of the CDR3: TGTGCCAGCGGGGGACTAGCGGCTAGCACAGATACGCAGTATTTT.

This clone appeared a single time. CDR3 nucleotide sequence: TGTGCCAGCAGTTTATCGGGCAGGGGAATCACCGAAGCTTTCTTT. As protein: CASSLSGRGITEAFF. The chain combines TRBV27 with TRBJ1-1, with D perhaps matching TRBD1 (6 bases). Germline CDR1 and CDR2: MNHEY and SMNVEV (reference sequence). This CDR3 is built from 15 residues. V was trimmed by 0 bases and J by 8 bases, leaving 16 bases between them.

The chain uses TRBV5-1 and TRBJ2-1; tentative D call: TRBD2 (6 bases). This CDR3 spans 16 amino acids. V was clipped by 0 bases and J by 7 bases, with 17 bases between them. Germline V lookup: CDR1 SGHRS, CDR2 YFSETQ. The CDR3 coding sequence is TGCGCCAGCAGCTTGGCCCCATGGGACTTGAGTAATGAGCAGTTCTTC. It translates to CASSLAPWDLSNEQFF. Supplemented by reference TRBV5-1 and TRBJ2-1, the full variable domain reads KAGVTQTPRYLIKTRGQQVTLSCSPISGHRSVSWYQQTPGQGLQFLFEYFSETQRNKGNFPGRFSGRQFSNSRSEMNVSTLELGDSALYLCASSLAPWDLSNEQFFGPGTRLTVL.

V usage is TRBV2 and J usage is TRBJ2-7; D gene uncertain. Looked up from germline, CDR1 is SNHLY and CDR2 is FYNNEI. V was cut by 0 bases and J by 2 bases, with 11 bases left in between. The CDR3 contains 15 residues. The DNA for the CDR3 is TGTGCCAGCAGTGAAGCGCTCCGGACGACCTACGAGCAGTACTTC. Translating it yields CASSEALRTTYEQYF.

This chain joins TRBV2 and TRBJ1-4; D gene uncertain. Germline loops: CDR1 SNHLY, CDR2 FYNNEI. Trimming cost V 1 base and J 3 bases, with 3 bases left between them. The CDR3 consists of 13 residues. CDR3 sequence: CASSEVSNEKLFF. The CDR3 DNA sequence: TGTGCCAGCAGTGAAGTTTCTAATGAAAAACTGTTTTTT. The variable domain in full, completed from reference TRBV2 and TRBJ1-4, reads EPEVTQTPSHQVTQMGQEVILRCVPISNHLYFYWYRQILGQKVEFLVSFYNNEISEKSEIFDDQFSVERPDGSNFTLKIRSTKLEDSAMYFCASSEVSNEKLFFGSGTQLSVL.

This rearrangement joins TRBV18 to TRBJ1-3; the D is unclear. This CDR3 has 14 amino acids. Trimming removed 3 bases at V and 4 bases at J, with 10 bases between. Germline CDR1 reads KGHSH; CDR2 reads LQKENI. CDR3 loop: CASSPDLGGNTIYF. CDR3 DNA: TGTGCCAGCTCACCGGACCTTGGGGGAAACACCATATATTTT.

CDR3 nucleotides: TGTGCCAGCTCACCAGACACGTACGGGGGCCTTGAGGGCTACACCTTC. It yields the protein CASSPDTYGGLEGYTF. The J gene is TRBJ1-2, the V gene TRBV18; weak D call: TRBD1 (6 bases). The CDR3 extends over 16 amino acids. Germline V CDR1 and CDR2: KGHSH, LQKENI. Trimming pared 2 bases from V and 8 bases from J, leaving 21 bases between.

This clone showed up just once. This rearrangement joins TRBV30 to TRBJ2-6; D not certain. Germline V gives CDR1 GTSNPN, CDR2 SVGIG (reference sequence). Trimming took 2 bases from V and 1 from J, leaving 6 bases between them. CDR3 size: 14 residues. The CDR3 DNA reads as TGTGCCTGGAGTAGGTTTTCTGGGGCCAACGTCCTGACTTTC. Translation: CAWSRFSGANVLTF.

Only one count was recorded for this clone. J is TRBJ2-7 and V is TRBV30, with D unclear. Germline loops: CDR1 GTSNPN, CDR2 SVGIG (reference sequence). V was cut by 1 base and J by 1 base, with 11 bases left in between. This CDR3 comprises 14 residues. The CDR3 DNA is TGTGCCTGGAGTGAAGAGGCCTTTTCCTACGAGCAGTACTTC. Protein: CAWSEEAFSYEQYF.

The CDR3 reads CASSPNAGAGNTIYF. For the CDR3, the DNA is TGTGCCAGCAGCCCCAATGCGGGAGCGGGAAACACCATATATTTT. The rearrangement uses TRBV11-3 and TRBJ1-3; D ambiguous. Trimming stripped 5 bases from V and 4 bases from J, with 15 bases between. Germline values: CDR1 SGHNT, CDR2 YENEEA. CDR3 length: 15 residues.

The chain recombines TRBV6-5 with TRBJ1-4; D gene ambiguous. V gave up 5 bases and J gave up 3 bases, with 13 bases separating them. The CDR3 is made up of 15 amino acids. Germline V CDR1 and CDR2: MNHEY, SVGAGI. The CDR3 sequence is CASSRIPGANEKLFF. CDR3 DNA: TGTGCCAGCAGTCGTATCCCGGGCGCTAATGAAAAACTGTTTTTT.

The chain uses TRBV7-3 and TRBJ1-3; no clear D gene. Trimming shortened V by 5 bases and J by 1 base, and 21 bases separated the two germline ends. The germline gives CDR1 SGHTA, CDR2 FQGTGA. The CDR3 consists of 18 residues. CDR3 amino acids: CASSPAGPRAASGNTIYF. CDR3 coding DNA: TGTGCCAGCAGCCCCGCGGGCCCCCGGGCGGCTTCTGGAAACACCATATATTTT.

This clone was picked up a small number of times. V and J are TRBV19 and TRBJ2-7; TRBD1 matches at 7 bases. From germline, CDR1 is LNHDA and CDR2 SQIVND (reference sequence). This CDR3 is 14 amino acids long. Germline trimming cut 6 bases from V and 0 bases from J; bases unmatched to any gene: 5. The CDR3 protein is CASRVTGSSYEQYF. The DNA of the CDR3 is TGTGCCAGTAGGGTGACAGGGAGCTCCTACGAGCAGTACTTC.

This clone occurred once. The chain uses TRBV19 and TRBJ2-1; tentative D call: TRBD2 (6 bases). V was shortened by 8 bases and J by 8 bases, with 22 bases between the two germline ends. Germline CDR1 is LNHDA and CDR2 is SQIVND (reference sequence). The CDR3 extends over 15 amino acids. Written as DNA, the CDR3 is TGTGCCAGTTCCCAACTAGCAGTCCGCAGGCATGAGCAGTTCTTC. Its protein product is CASSQLAVRRHEQFF.

The V and J genes are TRBV23-1 and TRBJ1-3, with a possible D match to TRBD1 (6 bases). TRBV23-1 is recorded as an ORF, its role being uncertain. V lost 2 bases and J 9 bases, leaving 11 bases between the germline ends. The CDR3 is made up of 13 amino acids. The CDR3 DNA sequence: TGCGCCAGCAGTCAAAACAGGGTTTGCACCATATATTTT. Protein product: CASSQNRVCTIYF.

In this sample, this clone turned up a few times. CDR3 region: CAIRAGTIRTGELFF. CDR3 nucleotide sequence: TGTGCCATCAGGGCCGGGACAATTCGGACCGGGGAGCTGTTTTTT. J is TRBJ2-2 and V is TRBV10-3; TRBD1 might be the D (6 bases). Per germline, CDR1 ENHRY and CDR2 SYGVKD. V was cut by 6 bases and J by 5 bases, with 16 bases left in between. CDR3 size: 15 residues.

J is TRBJ2-7 and V is TRBV2; D unclear. The CDR3 totals 13 residues. V was cut by 6 bases and J by 2 bases, with 11 bases left in between. Germline V gene lookup returns CDR1 SNHLY and CDR2 FYNNEI. CDR3 residues: CASREQLTYEQYF. CDR3 in DNA: TGTGCCAGCAGAGAACAGCTGACCTACGAGCAGTACTTC.